The 20 T cell receptor beta chains below come from one sample, sequenced in a study of shared clonotypes between healthy human individuals. Sequencing used immunoSEQ multiplex PCR; TCRdb keeps in-frame clones, though not all of them. The sample contains 700,000 or so clones, about two thirds of which appear only once. The sample consisted of memory CD4+ T cells sorted from blood. Subset indicated: CD45RA-negative fraction. These receptors came from a woman between 25 and 40 years old in good health.

The chain is built from TRBV25-1 and TRBJ2-5; D call uncertain. Germline-derived CDR1 and CDR2 are MGHDK and SYGVNS. This CDR3 comprises 15 residues. Deletions cut 3 bases from V and 3 bases from J, with 14 bases between. In DNA form, the CDR3 reads TGTGCCAGCAGTGACCTCCCTGGCAGAAAAGAGACCCAGTACTTC. This encodes CASSDLPGRKETQYF.

The chain uses TRBV5-1 and TRBJ1-6; D remains unclear. Looked up from germline, CDR1 is SGHRS and CDR2 is YFSETQ. V was clipped by 2 bases and J by 11 bases, with 11 bases between them. The CDR3 has 13 residues. The CDR3 region is CASSFEGSAPLHF. In DNA form, the CDR3 reads TGCGCCAGCAGCTTCGAAGGGTCGGCACCCCTCCACTTT.

This clone has only one observation. The rearrangement joins TRBV7-2 to TRBJ2-7, with D maybe TRBD2 (5 bases). Germline V gene data show CDR1 as SGHTA and CDR2 as FQGNSA. The V gene lost 5 bases and the J gene lost 7 bases, with 21 bases spanning the gap. The length of the CDR3 is 15 residues. CDR3 sequence (DNA): TGTGCCAGCAGCCCCCTAGCCTTGGTGCCGCGGGAGCAGTACTTC. The encoded protein is CASSPLALVPREQYF.

In its sample, this clone was seen once. Distinct nucleotide sequences in the sample also encode this CDR3. The gene calls are TRBV10-1 and TRBJ2-2; D might be TRBD2 (5 bases). Germline lookup yields CDR1 WNHNN and CDR2 SYGVQD (reference sequence). V lost 6 bases and J lost 1, with 6 bases in between. The length of the CDR3 is 13 residues. CDR3: CASSSGNTGELFF. Here the CDR3 DNA reads TGCGCCAGCAGCAGCGGGAACACCGGGGAGCTGTTTTTT.

This clone was observed once. V gene TRBV14 combines with J gene TRBJ1-1; no reliable D call. The V end lost 0 bases, the J end lost 3 bases, and 14 bases lay between the germline ends. This CDR3 has 16 residues. Germline V lookup: CDR1 SGHDN, CDR2 FVKESK. CDR3 bases: TGTGCCAGCAGCCAAGATAGTATCAGACAACACACTGAAGCTTTCTTT. Its protein is CASSQDSIRQHTEAFF.

The genes are TRBV28 and TRBJ1-5, with 7 bases that match TRBD1. The CDR3 totals 15 residues. V lost 6 bases and J lost 4; bases outside the gene matches: 9. CDR1 is MDHEN, CDR2 SYDVKM, per germline. The CDR3: CASRNQGQANQPQHF. CDR3 coding DNA: TGTGCCAGCAGAAACCAAGGACAGGCTAATCAGCCCCAGCATTTT. Using reference TRBV28 and TRBJ1-5 for the parts outside the CDR3, the full variable domain is DVKVTQSSRYLVKRTGEKVFLECVQDMDHENMFWYRQDPGLGLRLIYFSYDVKMKEKGDIPEGYSVSREKKERFSLILESASTNQTSMYLCASRNQGQANQPQHFGDGTRLSIL.

This clone has a handful of counts. The rearrangement joins TRBV29-1 to TRBJ2-3; the D call may be TRBD1 or TRBD2 (5 bases each). CDR3 length equals 15 residues. V gave up 1 base and J gave up 4 bases, with 15 bases separating them. The V gene's germline CDR1 is SQVTM and CDR2 ANQGSEA. CDR3 region: CSVEGGSRWADTQYF. In DNA, the CDR3 is TGCAGCGTTGAAGGGGGGAGCAGATGGGCAGATACGCAGTATTTT.

This sequence joins TRBV4-2 and TRBJ1-1; 10 positions agree with TRBD1. Germline V gene sequence: CDR1 LGHNA, CDR2 YNFKEQ. The CDR3 runs to 19 residues. V was clipped by 4 bases and J by 6 bases; unmatched bases: 20. CDR3 protein: CASSRRKRTGGLSVPEAFF. CDR3 sequence (DNA): TGTGCCAGCAGCCGAAGGAAACGGACAGGGGGTTTGTCAGTCCCTGAAGCTTTCTTT.

This sequence joins TRBV11-3 and TRBJ2-7; 7 bases agree with TRBD1. The CDR3 covers 15 residues. V lost 1 base to trimming and J lost 0 bases; unmatched junction nucleotides: 3. Germline loops: CDR1 SGHNT, CDR2 YENEEA. CDR3 protein: CASSLGGDSSYEQYF. The CDR3 bases are TGTGCCAGCAGCTTAGGTGGGGACAGCTCCTACGAGCAGTACTTC.

This chain joins TRBV5-1 and TRBJ2-1; D is uncertain. The CDR3 is 14 residues long. Germline V gene data show CDR1 as SGHRS and CDR2 as YFSETQ. The V gene lost 0 bases and the J gene lost 4 bases, with 8 bases spanning the gap. This chain's CDR3 is CASSLDTTYNEQFF. The CDR3 DNA reads TGCGCCAGCAGCTTGGACACTACATACAATGAGCAGTTCTTC.

The chain uses TRBV25-1 and TRBJ2-7, with TRBD2 identical over 13 bases. The CDR3 has 16 amino acids. V shed 5 bases and J 4 bases; nucleotides not matched to a gene: 8. Germline values: CDR1 MGHDK, CDR2 SYGVNS. CDR3 sequence reads: CASSYGLAGDHYEQYF. In nucleotides, the CDR3 is TGTGCCAGCAGTTACGGACTAGCGGGAGACCATTACGAGCAGTACTTC.

The table lists this clone with a few counts. The chain employs TRBV20-1 and TRBJ2-5, with D possibly being TRBD1 or TRBD2 (5 bases each). The germline V gene encodes CDR1 DFQATT and CDR2 SNEGSKA (reference sequence). The CDR3 length is 11 residues. The CDR3 DNA reads TGCAGCTCGGGACCTCGGGAGACCCAGTACTTC. It is translated as CSSGPRETQYF.

Concerning this clone itself: A read error is possible here, since a much larger clone lies one base away. This chain links TRBV2 with TRBJ2-5; no reliable D call. The V and J ends lost 6 bases and 5 bases respectively, with 7 bases between them. This CDR3 has 11 residues. Germline CDR1 is SNHLY and CDR2 is FYNNEI. CDR3 DNA: TGTGCCAGCAGCCCCGAGGAGACCCAGTACTTC. Residues: CASSPEETQYF.

As concerns this clone: The sample contains more than one DNA sequence encoding this CDR3. The chain links TRBV7-9 to TRBJ1-1; no clear D gene. V lost 1 base to trimming and J lost 1 base, with 4 bases between them. Germline V gene sequence: CDR1 SEHNR, CDR2 FQNEAQ (reference sequence). The length of the CDR3 is 13 residues. CDR3 DNA sequence: TGTGCCAGCAGCTTAGGTCAGAACACTGAAGCTTTCTTT. Translation: CASSLGQNTEAFF.

The sample holds one count of this clone. The chain couples TRBV28 to TRBJ1-4, with 7 bases matching TRBD1. V lost 5 bases, J lost 11 bases, and 11 bases stayed unmatched. The CDR3 totals 14 residues. CDR1 MDHEN and CDR2 SYDVKM come from the germline V gene. The CDR3 region has the DNA TGTGCCAGCAGTGGGACAGCCCGAGGACGGAAACTGTTTTTT. Amino acids: CASSGTARGRKLFF.

This sequence joins TRBV2 and TRBJ2-7; 11 positions match TRBD2. This CDR3 comprises 14 residues. The germline V gene encodes CDR1 SNHLY and CDR2 FYNNEI. The trim removed 9 bases at V and 0 bases at J, leaving 4 bases unmatched. The DNA for the CDR3 is TGTGCCAGTCGACTAGCGGGATACTCCTACGAGCAGTACTTC. Translating it yields CASRLAGYSYEQYF.

The chain combines TRBV7-9 with TRBJ2-1; D gene unclear. Trimming pared 5 bases from V and 3 bases from J, leaving 17 bases between. Germline CDR1 and CDR2: SEHNR and FQNEAQ (reference sequence). CDR3 length: 16 residues. CDR3: CASSKSTLLDYNEQFF. The CDR3 nucleotides read TGTGCCAGCAGCAAGTCGACCCTTCTAGACTACAATGAGCAGTTCTTC.

This clone appeared a few times. The chain recombines TRBV4-1 with TRBJ2-3, with D uncertain. From germline, CDR1 is MGHRA and CDR2 YSYEKL. CDR3 size: 16 residues. The V end lost 5 bases, the J end lost 1 base, and 16 bases lay between the germline ends. CDR3 in DNA: TGCGCCAGCAGCTGGGCGACAACTACGGGCACAGATACGCAGTATTTT. It translates to CASSWATTTGTDTQYF.

This clone occurred once. CDR3 residues: CASSSTDNQPQHF. The CDR3 coding sequence is TGTGCCAGCAGTTCAACGGACAATCAGCCCCAGCATTTT. The rearrangement joins TRBV28 to TRBJ1-5; D ambiguous. The V and J ends lost 4 bases and 3 bases respectively, with 7 bases between them. CDR1 is MDHEN, CDR2 SYDVKM, per germline. CDR3 length: 13 amino acids.

This clone was detected only a few times. The sample has other DNA sequences that encode this CDR3 too. CDR3: CASSQDQGNQPQHF. The DNA of the CDR3 is TGCGCCAGCAGCCAAGACCAGGGCAATCAGCCCCAGCATTTT. The chain recombines TRBV4-1 with TRBJ1-5, with D unresolved. This CDR3 comprises 14 residues. Between the trimmed V and J ends, which lost 0 bases and 2 bases, there was a span of 5 bases. CDR1 is MGHRA, CDR2 YSYEKL, per germline.